A selection of T cell receptor beta chains follows, all from one sample in a study of lymphopenia after photon versus proton radiotherapy. Produced via immunoSEQ multiplex PCR; TCRdb's table is partial and in-frame only. The data show about 26,000 clones, 85% to 90% seen once. The starting material was peripheral blood, obtained from a patient treated with photon-based radiotherapy. The receptors derive from a man aged 30 to 45 with gastric cancer. The CDR3 runs from the conserved cysteine through the conserved F or W.

CDR3 protein: CASSHDSRTYEQYF
V gene: TRBV5-4
J gene: TRBJ2-7

CDR3 protein: CASGRGTTNEKLFF
V gene: TRBV2
J gene: TRBJ1-4

CDR3 protein: CASSTISGGELFF
V gene: TRBV19
J gene: TRBJ2-2

CDR3 protein: CAISGLAGGPPSYNEQFF
V gene: TRBV10-3
J gene: TRBJ2-1

CDR3 protein: CASSLGQGAYSGANVLTF
V gene: TRBV11-3
J gene: TRBJ2-6

CDR3 protein: CASRTPGEAFF
V gene: TRBV6-6
J gene: TRBJ1-1

CDR3 protein: CSAKMYEQYF
V gene: TRBV20-1
J gene: TRBJ2-7

CDR3 protein: CASRFGTVGGYTF
V gene: TRBV19
J gene: TRBJ1-2

CDR3 protein: CASSPGLARTGELFF
V gene: TRBV9
J gene: TRBJ2-2

CDR3 protein: CASSYAGTGIGGELFF
V gene: TRBV6-6
J gene: TRBJ2-2

CDR3 protein: CASSEFGPDSNQPQHF
V gene: TRBV6-1
J gene: TRBJ1-5

CDR3 protein: CASNKDRGRYEQYF
V gene: TRBV6-1
J gene: TRBJ2-7

CDR3 protein: CASSPPTRYGYTF
V gene: TRBV18
J gene: TRBJ1-2

CDR3 protein: CASRREGYTEAFF
V gene: TRBV6-6
J gene: TRBJ1-1

CDR3 protein: CASSLPTKETQYF
V gene: TRBV11-2
J gene: TRBJ2-5

CDR3 protein: CASMGEEAYEQYF
V gene: TRBV2
J gene: TRBJ2-7

CDR3 protein: CASSDQPQNTEAFF
V gene: TRBV6-1
J gene: TRBJ1-1